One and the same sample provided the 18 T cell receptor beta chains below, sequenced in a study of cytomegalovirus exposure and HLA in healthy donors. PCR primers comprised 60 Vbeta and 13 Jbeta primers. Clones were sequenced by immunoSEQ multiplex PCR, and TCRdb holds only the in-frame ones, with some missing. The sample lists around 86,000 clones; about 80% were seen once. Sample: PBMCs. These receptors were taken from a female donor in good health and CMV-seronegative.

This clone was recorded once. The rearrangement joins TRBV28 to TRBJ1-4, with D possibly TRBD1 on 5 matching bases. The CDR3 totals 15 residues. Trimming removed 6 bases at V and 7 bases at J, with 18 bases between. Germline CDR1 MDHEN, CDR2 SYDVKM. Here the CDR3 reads CASRGGQGEFEKLFF. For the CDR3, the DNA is TGTGCCAGCAGGGGAGGGCAGGGAGAATTTGAAAAACTGTTTTTT.

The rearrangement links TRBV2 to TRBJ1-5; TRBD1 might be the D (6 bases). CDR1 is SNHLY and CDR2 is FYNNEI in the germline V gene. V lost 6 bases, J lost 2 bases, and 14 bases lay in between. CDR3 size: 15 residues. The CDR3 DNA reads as TGTGCCAGCAGAGTATCGGCAGGGGGCAATCAGCCCCAGCATTTT. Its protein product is CASRVSAGGNQPQHF.

This CDR3 reads CASSYGGTGVYTF. CDR3 nucleotide sequence: TGTGCCAGCAGTTACGGGGGGACAGGGGTCTACACCTTC. The genes are TRBV6-5 and TRBJ1-2; 10 nucleotides match TRBD1. CDR3 length: 13 amino acids. With V trimmed by 2 bases and J by 10 bases, 4 bases remained unmatched. Per the germline V gene, CDR1 is MNHEY and CDR2 is SVGAGI.

CDR3 residues: CASSYSTTSQPQHF. In DNA form, the CDR3 reads TGTGCCAGCAGTTACTCGACAACCTCTCAGCCCCAGCATTTT. The chain carries TRBV6-6 and TRBJ1-5, with D unclear. This CDR3 has 14 amino acids. Germline CDR1 and CDR2: MNHNY and SVGAGI (reference sequence). V lost 0 bases, J lost 6 bases, and 9 bases lay in between.

The CDR3 DNA is TGTGCCAGCAGTGAAGCGCGGGGAGGGACTGGCGAGCAGTACTTC. Protein sequence: CASSEARGGTGEQYF. This chain links TRBV2 with TRBJ2-7; TRBD2 matches at 7 bases. Per the germline V gene, CDR1 is SNHLY and CDR2 is FYNNEI. This CDR3 is built from 15 residues. V lost 0 bases and J lost 6; bases outside the gene matches: 8.

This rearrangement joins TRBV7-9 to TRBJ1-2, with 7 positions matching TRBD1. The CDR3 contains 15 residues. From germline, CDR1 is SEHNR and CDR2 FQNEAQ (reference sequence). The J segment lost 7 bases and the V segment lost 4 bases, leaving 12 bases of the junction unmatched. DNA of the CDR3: TGTGCCAGCAGCTCCTCGACAGGGCGGGCGCTTGGCTACACCTTC. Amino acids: CASSSSTGRALGYTF. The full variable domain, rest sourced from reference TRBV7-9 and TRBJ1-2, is DTGVSQNPRHKITKRGQNVTFRCDPISEHNRLYWYRQTLGQGPEFLTYFQNEAQLEKSRLLSDRFSAERPKGSFSTLEIQRTEQGDSAMYLCASSSSTGRALGYTFGSGTRLTVV.

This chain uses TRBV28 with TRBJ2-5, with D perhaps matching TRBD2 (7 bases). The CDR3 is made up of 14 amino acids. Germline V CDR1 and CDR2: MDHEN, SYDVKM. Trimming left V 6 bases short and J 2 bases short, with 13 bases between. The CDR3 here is CASRRGASQETQYF. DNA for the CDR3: TGTGCCAGCAGACGGGGGGCTTCACAAGAGACCCAGTACTTC.

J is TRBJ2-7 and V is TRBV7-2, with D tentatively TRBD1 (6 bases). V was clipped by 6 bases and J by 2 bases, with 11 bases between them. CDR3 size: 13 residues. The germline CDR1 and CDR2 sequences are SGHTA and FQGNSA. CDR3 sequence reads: CASRSTGTYEQYF. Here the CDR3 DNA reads TGTGCCAGCAGATCCACAGGGACCTACGAGCAGTACTTC.

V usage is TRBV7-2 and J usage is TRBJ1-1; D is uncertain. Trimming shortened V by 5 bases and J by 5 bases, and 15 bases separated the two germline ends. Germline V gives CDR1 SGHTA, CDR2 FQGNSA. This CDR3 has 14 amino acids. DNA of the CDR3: TGTGCCAGCAGCCCAGACACCAGTTGGACTGAAGCTTTCTTT. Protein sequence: CASSPDTSWTEAFF.

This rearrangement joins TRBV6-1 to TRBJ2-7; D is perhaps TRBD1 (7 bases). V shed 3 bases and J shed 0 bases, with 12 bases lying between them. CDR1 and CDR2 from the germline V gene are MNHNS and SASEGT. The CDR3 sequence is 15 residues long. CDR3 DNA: TGTGCCAGCAGTGAGTCGCAGGGGGGCTCCTACGAGCAGTACTTC. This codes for CASSESQGGSYEQYF.

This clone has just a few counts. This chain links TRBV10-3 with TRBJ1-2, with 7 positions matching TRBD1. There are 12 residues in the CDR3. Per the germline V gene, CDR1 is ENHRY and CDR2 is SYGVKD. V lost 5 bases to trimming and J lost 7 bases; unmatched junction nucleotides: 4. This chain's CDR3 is CAISPDRLGYTF. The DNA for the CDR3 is TGTGCCATCAGTCCGGACAGGCTTGGCTACACCTTC.

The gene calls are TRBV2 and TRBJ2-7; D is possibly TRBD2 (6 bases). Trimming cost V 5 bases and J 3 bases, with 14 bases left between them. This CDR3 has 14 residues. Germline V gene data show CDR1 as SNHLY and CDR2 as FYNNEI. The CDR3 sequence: CASSLGGAGYEQYF. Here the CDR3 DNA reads TGTGCCAGCAGTCTAGGCGGGGCGGGCTACGAGCAGTACTTC.

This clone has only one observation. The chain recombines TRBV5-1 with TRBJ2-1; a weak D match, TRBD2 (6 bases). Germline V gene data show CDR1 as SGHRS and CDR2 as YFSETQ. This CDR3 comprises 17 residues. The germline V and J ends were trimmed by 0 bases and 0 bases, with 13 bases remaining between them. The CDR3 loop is CASSLDSSGVSYNEQFF. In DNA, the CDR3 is TGCGCCAGCAGCTTGGATAGTTCGGGGGTCTCCTACAATGAGCAGTTCTTC.

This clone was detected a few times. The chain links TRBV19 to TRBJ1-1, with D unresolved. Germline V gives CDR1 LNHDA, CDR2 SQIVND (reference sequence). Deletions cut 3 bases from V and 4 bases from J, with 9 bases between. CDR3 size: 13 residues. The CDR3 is CASSMTAGTEAFF. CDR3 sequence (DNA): TGTGCCAGTAGTATGACCGCGGGCACTGAAGCTTTCTTT.

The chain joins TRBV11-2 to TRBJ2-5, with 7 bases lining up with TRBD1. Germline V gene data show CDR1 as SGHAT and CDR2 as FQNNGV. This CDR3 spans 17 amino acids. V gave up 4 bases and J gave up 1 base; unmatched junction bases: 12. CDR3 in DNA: TGTGCCAGCAGCTCTACTGGGGCAGGGGGATTCCAAGAGACCCAGTACTTC. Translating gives CASSSTGAGGFQETQYF.

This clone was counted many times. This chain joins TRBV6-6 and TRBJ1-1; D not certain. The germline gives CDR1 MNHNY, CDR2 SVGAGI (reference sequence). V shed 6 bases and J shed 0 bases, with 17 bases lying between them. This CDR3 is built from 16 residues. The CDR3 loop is CASSPGVGGLNTEAFF. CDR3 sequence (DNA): TGTGCCAGCAGCCCCGGGGTGGGCGGGCTGAACACTGAAGCTTTCTTT.

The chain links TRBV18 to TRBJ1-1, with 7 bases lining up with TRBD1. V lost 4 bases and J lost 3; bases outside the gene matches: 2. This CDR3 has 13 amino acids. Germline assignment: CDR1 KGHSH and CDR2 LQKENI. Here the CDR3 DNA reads TGTGCCAGCTCACACGACAGGGACACTGAAGCTTTCTTT. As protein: CASSHDRDTEAFF.

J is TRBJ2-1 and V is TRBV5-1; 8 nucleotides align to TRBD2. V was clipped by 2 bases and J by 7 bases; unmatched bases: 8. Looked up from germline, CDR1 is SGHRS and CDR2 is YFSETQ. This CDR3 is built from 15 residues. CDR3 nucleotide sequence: TGCGCCAGCAGCTTACCAGCGGGAGATGCGAATGAGCAGTTCTTC. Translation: CASSLPAGDANEQFF.